A selection of T cell receptor beta chains follows, all from one sample in a study of identical twins. Using its own MiXCR run on the 5' RACE reads, TCRdb lists one record per CDR3 protein. This sample has about 890,000 distinct CDR3 sequences, with 9% to 15% found just once. These same data were also listed under a study on yellow fever vaccine responses in identical twins.

The sample was PBMCs. Receptor source: a woman between 18 and 29 years old in good health. CDR3s leave out the opening cysteine and the closing phenylalanine or tryptophan.

V: TRBV5-1; J: TRBJ2-1; CDR3: ASSLLTSGNYNEQF
V: TRBV4-1; J: TRBJ2-4; CDR3: ASSQVEGGHVQY
V: TRBV5-6; J: TRBJ2-6; CDR3: ATRLAVDSGANVLT
V: TRBV5-1; J: TRBJ2-3; CDR3: ASSARVVAEDTQY
V: TRBV24-1; J: TRBJ2-7; CDR3: ATGTGGPPGEQY
V: TRBV2; J: TRBJ2-1; CDR3: ASSVRGGVINEQF
V: TRBV4-2; J: TRBJ2-7; CDR3: ASSQGTGGSYEQY
V: TRBV12-3/TRBV12-4; J: TRBJ2-1; CDR3: ASSIQGSSYNEQF
V: TRBV20-1; J: TRBJ2-3; CDR3: CAIGLGDTDTQY
V: TRBV10-2; J: TRBJ1-6; CDR3: ATAGNSPLH
V: TRBV18; J: TRBJ2-5; CDR3: ASSHEGQGVQETQY
V: TRBV12-3/TRBV12-4; J: TRBJ2-1; CDR3: ASSPPRTGGDEQF
V: TRBV4-1; J: TRBJ2-7; CDR3: ASSQLSGSSYEQY
V: TRBV2; J: TRBJ1-4; CDR3: ASRESSVKLF
V: TRBV5-5; J: TRBJ1-2; CDR3: ASSLGGEMGGYT
V: TRBV14; J: TRBJ2-1; CDR3: ASSTQGARYNEQF
V: TRBV7-8; J: TRBJ2-3; CDR3: ASSFGGRTTDTQY
V: TRBV28; J: TRBJ2-7; CDR3: ASTLGQGRPYEQY
V: TRBV10-2; J: TRBJ2-1; CDR3: ASTGNSYNEQF
V: TRBV11-2; J: TRBJ1-2; CDR3: ASSHASDSYGYT
V: TRBV2; J: TRBJ2-3; CDR3: ASSEAHLGFTDTQY
V: TRBV2; J: TRBJ1-5; CDR3: ASRDLEDSNQPQH
V: TRBV6-2/TRBV6-3; J: TRBJ2-5; CDR3: ASSYSIDNQETQY
V: TRBV6-2/TRBV6-3; J: TRBJ1-5; CDR3: ASTSEVFSNQPQH
V: TRBV11-2; J: TRBJ1-6; CDR3: ASSLFWSPEDSPLH
V: TRBV10-3; J: TRBJ2-7; CDR3: AIKNTGTSGHYEQY
V: TRBV5-1; J: TRBJ2-1; CDR3: ASSTSGTSSYNEQF
V: TRBV12-3/TRBV12-4; J: TRBJ2-7; CDR3: ASSSQRKNYEQY
V: TRBV20-1; J: TRBJ1-4; CDR3: SAAGTGGEKLF
V: TRBV9; J: TRBJ2-3; CDR3: ASSVSSTSGNTGTQY
V: TRBV29-1; J: TRBJ1-2; CDR3: SVETHRGLGNGYT
V: TRBV12-3/TRBV12-4; J: TRBJ1-3; CDR3: ASSLEGAGGNTIY
V: TRBV6-1; J: TRBJ2-1; CDR3: ASTSGMSSYNEQF
V: TRBV9; J: TRBJ2-7; CDR3: ASSVAPGYEQY
V: TRBV7-9; J: TRBJ2-7; CDR3: ASSSDSNPYEQY
V: TRBV24-1; J: TRBJ2-5; CDR3: ATSDGLAGPQETQY
V: TRBV29-1; J: TRBJ2-3; CDR3: SVEKLTTDTQY
V: TRBV12-3/TRBV12-4; J: TRBJ2-5; CDR3: ASSLASSDPGTQY
V: TRBV5-6; J: TRBJ1-1; CDR3: ASSLAGGGMNTEAF
V: TRBV5-1; J: TRBJ2-7; CDR3: ASSLAEPLSSYEQY
V: TRBV20-1; J: TRBJ2-3; CDR3: SASRASGSLSTDTQY
V: TRBV9; J: TRBJ2-5; CDR3: ASSVSGGQGETQY
V: TRBV12-3/TRBV12-4; J: TRBJ2-5; CDR3: ASREGTIQETQY
V: TRBV3-1; J: TRBJ1-1; CDR3: ASSQDARGGTEAF
V: TRBV14; J: TRBJ2-1; CDR3: ASSQGWDRENEQF
V: TRBV24-1; J: TRBJ1-1; CDR3: ATSDPYSTEAF
V: TRBV11-2; J: TRBJ2-2; CDR3: ASSRRGAGDTGELF